Described below is a single T cell receptor (beta chain) sequence and its context. A quantity of about 0.5 to 1 ug RNA underwent reverse transcription using random hexamers. immunoSEQ multiplex PCR amplified TCR beta CDR3 across 54 Vbeta, 13 Jbeta. One entry per CDR3 protein results from TCRdb running MiXCR on the immunoSEQ multiplex PCR reads. This sample has over 200,000 distinct CDR3 sequences, with 85% to 95% found just once. Germline V gives CDR1 DFQATT, CDR2 SNEGSKA (reference sequence). Trimming took 6 bases from V and 9 from J, leaving 20 bases between them. The CDR3 contains 13 residues. These data come from a study of CD8 T cells in Susac syndrome.

The sequencing input was CD4+ T cells from PBMCs. V usage is TRBV20-1 and J usage is TRBJ1-1, with a possible D match to TRBD1 (5 bases). The origin of this receptor is a human donor with multiple sclerosis. The CDR3 DNA reads TGCAGTGCGCATCAACACCAGATGGGACAAGCTTTCTTT. Translation gives CSAHQHQMGQAFF.